This entry is about one TCR beta chain. TCRdb keeps only in-frame clones here, not all; method: immunoSEQ multiplex PCR. This table has about 49,000 clones, over 80% appearing once. This specimen comes from a study of blood T cell repertoires in COVID-19. Turning to the study itself: The samples span acute and convalescent COVID-19 from the United States, Italy and Spain. In each case, the material was cDNA or gDNA derived from T cells, B-cell-depleted T cells, or PBMCs.

Seattle participants joined during active infection and were tracked over time. The sequencing sample was made of peripheral blood. The TCR comes from a woman of 80 years or more with COVID-19, enrolled during active disease.

This CDR3 is CASSSQWGNEGEKLFF. The CDR3 DNA reads as TGTGCCAGCAGCTCCCAGTGGGGAAATGAGGGTGAAAAACTGTTTTTT. The J gene is TRBJ1-4, the V gene TRBV7-9; D remains ambiguous. Trimming stripped 4 bases from V and 7 bases from J, with 19 bases between. Germline CDR1 and CDR2: SEHNR and FQNEAQ (reference sequence). The CDR3 runs to 16 residues.